Shown below are 4 T cell receptor beta chains from a single sample sequenced in a study of T cell responses to AZD1222 COVID-19 vaccine. The protocol was immunoSEQ multiplex PCR, while the TCRdb copy is restricted to in-frame clones and leaves out a portion. The profile shows approximately 100,000 clones, about 89% of them singletons. The sequences come from peripheral blood, collected on day 0 of AZD1222 vaccination. Receptor source: an adult in good health.

The V call is TRBV7-2, the J call TRBJ2-2; maybe TRBD2 (6 bases). The CDR3 covers 15 residues. The germline gives CDR1 SGHTA, CDR2 FQGNSA. V shed 5 bases and J shed 4 bases, with 14 bases lying between them. The DNA for the CDR3 is TGTGCCAGCAGCCCCTCGCTAGCGATCACCGGGGAGCTGTTTTTT. Translating it yields CASSPSLAITGELFF.

V is TRBV7-2 and J is TRBJ2-1; 8 positions match TRBD2. The V and J ends lost 3 bases and 3 bases, in that order; junction bases with no gene match: 4. CDR3 length equals 15 residues. Germline lookup yields CDR1 SGHTA and CDR2 FQGNSA. In DNA form, the CDR3 reads TGTGCCAGCAGCTTCGGGGGGGCCGGCTACAATGAGCAGTTCTTC. It codes for CASSFGGAGYNEQFF.

V usage is TRBV4-1 and J usage is TRBJ1-3; D perhaps matches TRBD1 (6 bases). The ends were cut back, 4 bases at V and 0 bases at J, with 10 bases in the middle. CDR3 length: 15 amino acids. Germline V gives CDR1 MGHRA, CDR2 YSYEKL. The CDR3 coding sequence is TGCGCCAGCAGCCCCGCGGGGGCCTCTGGAAACACCATATATTTT. It is translated as CASSPAGASGNTIYF.

This chain connects TRBV12-3 or TRBV12-4 to TRBJ1-1, with D unresolved. V lost 2 bases to trimming and J lost 3 bases, with 7 bases between them. The CDR3 runs to 13 residues. The CDR3 DNA reads as TGTGCCAGCAGTTTACGTGCCGACACTGAAGCTTTCTTT. This codes for CASSLRADTEAFF.